This T cell receptor (beta chain) is from a study of blood T cell repertoires in COVID-19 (dated by TCRdb to between 2020 and 2021). General notes on the study: The collaborator samples originated in the United States, Italy and Spain and spanned the acute and convalescent phases of COVID-19. The prospective study material was composed of cDNA or gDNA derived from T cells, B-cell-depleted T cells, or PBMCs. Deeply sampled blood TCRbeta repertoires from subjects exposed to, actively infected with, or recovered from COVID-19 were included in the dataset. The repertoires were released in a freely available public database intended as a resource for research on the immune response to SARS-CoV-2. Samples were obtained from the ongoing ImmuneRACE study (first 160 participants) and from some 1,200 subjects provided by 6 global collaborators. The sample metadata nearly always contained a de-identified subject ID, COVID-19 status, age in years and sex. Where available, HLA class I and class II types were taken from metadata supplied by the sample provider and were not determined by assay-based typing. Points the paper makes about the study in general: The amount of clinical and demographic metadata varied by source and participant and was provided uncurated.

Enrolling through a virtual design, the prospective study's participants ranged in age from roughly 18 to 89 years and lived across approximately 25 United States geographic areas. To assign participants to cohorts, the prospective study relied on clinical history that participants themselves reported in a screening survey and a study questionnaire. Exposed participants had been in contact, within 2 weeks of entering the study, with a person who had a PCR-confirmed or clinician-diagnosed case of COVID-19. Each participant in the prospective study had whole blood, serum and a nasopharyngeal or oropharyngeal swab collected by mobile phlebotomists. Participants in the prospective study had the option to provide additional blood draws and questionnaires over a roughly 2-month period. Before DNA extraction, prospective study blood samples were shipped either frozen or at room temperature. The CDR3 goes from the cysteine to the phenylalanine over 17 residues. The kept DNA is CDR3 alone, 51 bases in frame from the first base. Trimming costs V 7 bases and J 0 bases, and their ends lie 16 bases apart. CDR1 is given as MDHEN and CDR2 as SYDVKM, both from the germline V gene.

The immunoSEQ Assay, a bias-controlled multiplex PCR, was used to amplify TCRbeta CDR3 regions from genomic DNA. The source study handled its data this way. The number of nucleated cells in each sample was estimated by amplification of reference gene primers within the assay. Sequence reads were collapsed and filtered to measure the absolute abundance of every unique TCRbeta CDR3 rearrangement. For each sample, productive Simpson clonality was calculated by taking the square root of Simpson's diversity index across productive rearrangements. TCRdb mirrors the immuneACCESS table, restricted to in-frame sequences. Some clones are absent from its copies; in checked studies, under half trace to an unresolved V gene, and the reason for the others is unknown. V, J and clone size are those of that table, while D and trimming were read from the DNA. The table for this sample lists 200,000 to 250,000 clones; 83% of them were counted only once. The ten largest account for less than 4% of the sample.

With respect to this clone: Its recognized antigen is unknown. Base qualities were left out, and no much larger clone turns up one base away.

The TCR sequence derives from a woman in her 40s who had been exposed to COVID-19. The chain links TRBV28 with TRBJ2-6; the D segment could be TRBD1, given 6 matching bases. Sequencing was performed on PBMCs or T cells enriched from blood (not recorded which). The CDR3 protein sequence reads: CASIPGGLYSGANVLTF. The DNA sequence reads TGTGCCAGCATCCCTGGGGGCCTCTACTCTGGGGCCAACGTCCTGACTTTC.